The 16 T cell receptor beta chains presented below share a single source sample, sequenced in a study of cytomegalovirus exposure and HLA in healthy donors. Only in-frame clones appear in the TCRdb table, and some are missing; sequencing was by immunoSEQ multiplex PCR. In the table there are under 140,000 clones, roughly 90% of which are singletons. The sequenced sample consisted of PBMCs. The receptors here all came from a woman under 40 in good health and CMV-seropositive.

The J gene is TRBJ1-2, the V gene TRBV29-1, with 9 bases matching TRBD1. Germline CDR1 reads SQVTM; CDR2 reads ANQGSEA. The CDR3 sequence is 14 residues long. The junction had 5 bases not matched to a gene; V was cut back by 0 bases and J by 6 bases. CDR3 DNA: TGCAGCGTTGAAGATGAAACAGGGGGCCATGGCTACACCTTC. This codes for CSVEDETGGHGYTF. The full variable domain, rest sourced from reference TRBV29-1 and TRBJ1-2, is SAVISQKPSRDICQRGTSLTIQCQVDSQVTMMFWYRQQPGQSLTLIATANQGSEATYESGFVIDKFPISRPNLTFSTLTVSNMSPEDSSIYLCSVEDETGGHGYTFGSGTRLTVV.

This clone was seen only a few times. The chain joins TRBV2 to TRBJ2-2; D remains unclear. This CDR3 is 14 amino acids long. From germline, CDR1 is SNHLY and CDR2 FYNNEI. Trimming removed 2 bases from V and 6 bases from J, with 10 bases in between. The CDR3 region is CASSETIQAGELFF. The CDR3 DNA sequence: TGTGCCAGCAGTGAAACCATCCAGGCCGGGGAGCTGTTTTTT.

The chain's CDR3 is CASSGTGKYSNQPQHF. CDR3 in DNA: TGTGCCTCTTCCGGGACAGGCAAATATAGCAATCAGCCCCAGCATTTT. The chain carries TRBV19 and TRBJ1-5, with 8 bases matching TRBD1. Germline assignment: CDR1 LNHDA and CDR2 SQIVND (reference sequence). The CDR3 is 16 residues long. Unmatched junction bases numbered 12, after V lost 11 bases and J lost 0 bases. The full variable domain, its missing parts supplied by reference TRBV19 and TRBJ1-5, is DGGITQSPKYLFRKEGQNVTLSCEQNLNHDAMYWYRQDPGQGLRLIYYSQIVNDFQKGDIAEGYSVSREKKESFPLTVTSAQKNPTAFYLCASSGTGKYSNQPQHFGDGTRLSIL.

This clone was counted between two and nine times. The J gene is TRBJ2-2, the V gene TRBV7-6; the match to TRBD2 covers 8 bases. V trimming: 4 bases; J trimming: 7 bases; junction bases outside the gene matches: 11. The germline V gene encodes CDR1 SGHVS and CDR2 FNYEAQ. This CDR3 is built from 16 residues. CDR3 in amino acids: CASSYELAGAGGELFF. The CDR3 DNA reads TGTGCCAGCAGCTATGAGCTAGCGGGCGCGGGCGGGGAGCTGTTTTTT.

The chain links TRBV28 to TRBJ1-5; D might be TRBD1 (5 bases). Per the germline V gene, CDR1 is MDHEN and CDR2 is SYDVKM. V was pared by 6 bases and J by 9 bases, with 21 bases between. This CDR3 has 15 amino acids. The CDR3 DNA follows: TGTGCCAGCAGCTCCGACAGTCAAAACGGGAGGCCCCAGCATTTT. This translates into CASSSDSQNGRPQHF.

The genes are TRBV2 and TRBJ2-7, with D maybe TRBD2 (6 bases). V was trimmed by 4 bases and J by 7 bases, leaving 14 bases between them. The CDR3 consists of 13 residues. Germline CDR1 SNHLY, CDR2 FYNNEI. The CDR3 is CASSVIWGVEQYF. CDR3 sequence (DNA): TGTGCCAGCAGTGTGATCTGGGGGGTGGAGCAGTACTTC.

This chain connects TRBV6-1 to TRBJ2-7; 11 bases map to TRBD2. Germline V CDR1 and CDR2: MNHNS, SASEGT. The CDR3 has 18 residues. V trimming: 0 bases; J trimming: 0 bases; junction bases outside the gene matches: 7. CDR3 in amino acids: CASSEALAGGHLSYEQYF. CDR3 nucleotide sequence: TGTGCCAGCAGTGAAGCGCTAGCGGGGGGTCACCTCTCCTACGAGCAGTACTTC.

The CDR3 here is CASSSWAGTSGSVKETQYF. The CDR3 DNA sequence: TGTGCCAGCAGTTCCTGGGCCGGGACTAGCGGGAGTGTAAAAGAGACCCAGTACTTC. The J gene is TRBJ2-5, the V gene TRBV28; 14 positions match TRBD2. From germline, CDR1 is MDHEN and CDR2 SYDVKM. This CDR3 has 19 residues. V gave up 4 bases and J gave up 3 bases; unmatched junction bases: 13.

This chain uses TRBV29-1 with TRBJ1-4; 7 bases are a match to TRBD1. This CDR3 spans 11 amino acids. CDR1 and CDR2 from the germline V gene are SQVTM and ANQGSEA. The V gene end was trimmed by 6 bases and the J gene end by 7 bases; junction bases not matched to a gene: 2. Written as DNA, the CDR3 is TGCAGCGTCGAGGGGGCTGAAAAACTGTTTTTT. Protein product: CSVEGAEKLFF.

V and J are TRBV6-6 and TRBJ1-2, with D perhaps matching TRBD1 (5 bases). The ends were cut back, 0 bases at V and 6 bases at J, with 8 bases in the middle. In germline, CDR1 is MNHNY, CDR2 SVGAGI (reference sequence). CDR3 length equals 13 residues. The CDR3 DNA reads TGTGCCAGCAGTTACTCGCGGGGCCATGGCTACACCTTC. It codes for CASSYSRGHGYTF.

The chain links TRBV28 to TRBJ1-2, with D possibly being TRBD1 (5 bases). The germline V gene encodes CDR1 MDHEN and CDR2 SYDVKM. V lost 4 bases to trimming and J lost 0 bases, with 18 bases between them. The CDR3 consists of 17 residues. The DNA for the CDR3 is TGTGCCAGCAGTTCTCCCTCCGGGGGGTTTACTAACTATGGCTACACCTTC. It encodes CASSSPSGGFTNYGYTF.

The chain joins TRBV7-9 to TRBJ2-3; 10 nucleotides align to TRBD1. V was clipped by 5 bases and J by 2 bases; unmatched bases: 10. Germline V lookup: CDR1 SEHNR, CDR2 FQNEAQ (reference sequence). The CDR3 sequence is 17 residues long. The CDR3 here is CASSPRGQGIATDTQYF. The DNA of the CDR3 is TGTGCCAGCAGCCCCCGGGGACAGGGGATAGCCACAGATACGCAGTATTTT.

CDR3 amino acids: CASGSVGETQYF. The CDR3 DNA sequence: TGTGCCAGTGGGAGTGTGGGGGAGACCCAGTACTTC. The J gene is TRBJ2-5, the V gene TRBV19, with D perhaps TRBD2 (5 bases). This CDR3 has 12 amino acids. Germline V gene lookup returns CDR1 LNHDA and CDR2 SQIVND (reference sequence). Between the trimmed V and J ends, which lost 8 bases and 5 bases, there was a span of 12 bases.

This clone appeared a few times. This chain joins TRBV14 and TRBJ1-1; D is undetermined. The CDR3 is 14 residues long. V was shortened by 6 bases and J by 1 base, with 12 bases between the two germline ends. Per germline, CDR1 SGHDN and CDR2 FVKESK. The CDR3 spells CASSPYGKNTEAFF. The CDR3 coding sequence is TGTGCCAGCAGTCCCTACGGGAAGAACACTGAAGCTTTCTTT.

The gene calls are TRBV6-4 and TRBJ1-5, with D unclear. The V gene lost 3 bases and the J gene lost 7 bases, with 10 bases spanning the gap. This CDR3 has 13 residues. Germline V gives CDR1 MRHNA, CDR2 SNTAGT. CDR3 nucleotides: TGTGCCAGCAGTGAGGAGGCAGGCCAGCCCCAGCATTTT. Its protein product is CASSEEAGQPQHF.

As concerns this clone: A junction boundary mismatches the germline segment, possibly from a read error. This chain uses TRBV7-7 with TRBJ2-5; the D is unclear. The CDR3 runs to 13 residues. Per the germline V gene, CDR1 is SSHAT and CDR2 is FNYEAQ (reference sequence). CDR3 residues: CASSLGSLGTQYF. The CDR3 coding sequence is TGTGCTAGCAGCTTGGGCAGCTTAGGGACCCAGTACTTC. Filled out from reference TRBV7-7 and TRBJ2-5, the complete variable domain reads GAGVSQSPRYKVTKRGQDVTLRCDPISSHATLYWYQQALGQGPEFLTYFNYEAQPDKSGLPSDRFSAERPEGSISTLTIQRTEQRDSAMYRCASSLGSLGTQYFGPGTRLLVL.